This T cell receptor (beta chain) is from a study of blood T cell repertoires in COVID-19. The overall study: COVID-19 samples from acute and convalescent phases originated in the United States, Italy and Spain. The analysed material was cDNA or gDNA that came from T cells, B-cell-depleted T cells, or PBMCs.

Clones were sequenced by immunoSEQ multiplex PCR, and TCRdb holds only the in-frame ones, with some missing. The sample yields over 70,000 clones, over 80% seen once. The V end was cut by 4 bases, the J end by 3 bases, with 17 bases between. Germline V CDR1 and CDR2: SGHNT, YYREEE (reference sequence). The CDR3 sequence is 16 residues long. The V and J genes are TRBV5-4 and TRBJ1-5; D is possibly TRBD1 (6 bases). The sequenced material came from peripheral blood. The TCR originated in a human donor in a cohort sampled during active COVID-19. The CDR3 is CASSTGGAGVNQPQHF. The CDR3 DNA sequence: TGTGCCAGCAGCACCGGGGGGGCCGGTGTCAATCAGCCCCAGCATTTT.